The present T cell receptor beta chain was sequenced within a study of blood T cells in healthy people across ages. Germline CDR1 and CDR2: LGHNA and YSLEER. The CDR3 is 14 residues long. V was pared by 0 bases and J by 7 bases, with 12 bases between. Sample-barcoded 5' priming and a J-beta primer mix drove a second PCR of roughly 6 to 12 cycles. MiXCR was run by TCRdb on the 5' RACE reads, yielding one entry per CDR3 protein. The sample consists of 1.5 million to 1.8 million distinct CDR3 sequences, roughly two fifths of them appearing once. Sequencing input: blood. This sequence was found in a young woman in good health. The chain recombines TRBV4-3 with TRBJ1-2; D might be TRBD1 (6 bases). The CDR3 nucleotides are TGCGCCAGCAGCCAAGACAGGGGAGTTTGTGGCTACACCTTC. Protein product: CASSQDRGVCGYTF.